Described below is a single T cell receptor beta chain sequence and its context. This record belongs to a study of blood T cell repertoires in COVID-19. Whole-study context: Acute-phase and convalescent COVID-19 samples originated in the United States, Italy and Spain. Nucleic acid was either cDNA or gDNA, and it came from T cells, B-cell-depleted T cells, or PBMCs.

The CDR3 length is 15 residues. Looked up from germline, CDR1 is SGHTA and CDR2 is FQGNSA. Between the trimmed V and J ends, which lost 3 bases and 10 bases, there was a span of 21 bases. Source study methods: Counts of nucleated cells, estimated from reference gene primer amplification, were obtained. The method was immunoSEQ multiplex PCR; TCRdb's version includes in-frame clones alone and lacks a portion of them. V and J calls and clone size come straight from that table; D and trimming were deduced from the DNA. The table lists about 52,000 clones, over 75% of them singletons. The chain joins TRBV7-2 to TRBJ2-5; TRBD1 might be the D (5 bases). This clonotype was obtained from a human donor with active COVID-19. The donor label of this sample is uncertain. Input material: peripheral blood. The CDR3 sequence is CASSLSGAPAVGQYF. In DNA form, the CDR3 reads TGTGCCAGCAGCTTGTCTGGGGCCCCTGCTGTGGGCCAGTACTTC.